These 15 T cell receptor beta chains originate from one sample sequenced in a study of T cell clones after liver transplantation. TCRbeta sequences of proliferating CFSE-low MLR cells were labeled alloreactive. This table comes from immunoSEQ multiplex PCR, and its TCRdb copy is limited to in-frame clones, with some not included. The sample shows under 1,500 clones, about 36% of them seen only once. These receptors lack a known antigen. Sequencing used CD4+ T cells from cultured PBMCs. These receptors came from a human patient who received a liver transplant. The graft donor may have given rise to some T cells.

The chain carries TRBV5-6 and TRBJ1-6, with D unresolved. V was pared by 2 bases and J by 9 bases, with 9 bases between. Germline CDR1 and CDR2: SGHDT and YYEEEE. CDR3 length: 13 residues. The CDR3 DNA is TGTGCCAGCAGCTTAGCCAGGCGTTCACCCCTCCACTTT. Its protein is CASSLARRSPLHF.

The rearrangement uses TRBV5-4 and TRBJ1-4; 9 bases fit TRBD1. This CDR3 comprises 14 residues. With 5 bases clipped from V and 6 bases from J, the junction kept 5 bases outside the gene matches. CDR1 and CDR2 (germline): SGHNT, YYREEE (reference sequence). Here the CDR3 reads CASSSRTGDEKLFF. The CDR3, as DNA: TGTGCCAGCAGTTCTCGGACAGGGGATGAAAAACTGTTTTTT.

By share of the sample, this clone is medium-sized (0.01 to 0.1%). The chain joins TRBV4-1 to TRBJ2-5; 10 bases agree with TRBD2. J lost 5 bases, V lost 7 bases, and 10 bases had no gene match. CDR1 and CDR2 from the germline V gene are MGHRA and YSYEKL. The CDR3 is 15 residues long. CDR3 in DNA: TGCGCCAGCACCCTTACCGGGACTAGCGTGGAGACCCAGTACTTC. Translation gives CASTLTGTSVETQYF.

The chain recombines TRBV6-6 with TRBJ1-1; D ambiguous. V was pared by 7 bases and J by 1 base, with 4 bases between. Germline V CDR1 and CDR2: MNHNY, SVGAGI (reference sequence). The CDR3 consists of 11 residues. For the CDR3, the DNA is TGTGCCAGCATGCGGAACACTGAAGCTTTCTTT. Translation gives CASMRNTEAFF.

On this clone itself: A much larger clone is a single base away; this may be a read error. The same CDR3 can be traced to other DNA sequences in this sample. V usage is TRBV6-5 and J usage is TRBJ2-2; 8 positions match TRBD2. This CDR3 has 12 residues. Germline V gene data show CDR1 as MNHEY and CDR2 as SVGAGI. This CDR3 reads CAIPGGLRELFF. The CDR3 nucleotides are TGTGCTATCCCGGGGGGGCTGCGGGAGCTGTTTTTT.

This clone is medium-sized (0.01 to 0.1%) by share. Other DNA sequences within the sample encode an identical CDR3. The chain combines TRBV2 with TRBJ1-1; 8 positions agree with TRBD1. CDR1 is SNHLY, CDR2 FYNNEI, per germline. The CDR3 runs to 13 residues. Losses at the gene ends were 7 bases for V and 1 base for J; bases not matched to a gene: 2. CDR3 residues: CASIGTGNTEAFF. CDR3 nucleotide sequence: TGTGCCAGCATTGGGACAGGGAACACTGAAGCTTTCTTT.

This clone was seen more than once but under ten times. The rearrangement uses TRBV2 and TRBJ2-7; TRBD1 matches 9 bases. Looked up from germline, CDR1 is SNHLY and CDR2 is FYNNEI. V lost 4 bases, J lost 3 bases, and 7 bases stayed unmatched. The CDR3 consists of 15 residues. The CDR3 nucleotides read TGTGCCAGCAGTGCCGGTGGGACAGGGAACTACGAGCAGTACTTC. Amino acids: CASSAGGTGNYEQYF.

This clone is classed as medium-sized. V gene TRBV6-1 combines with J gene TRBJ2-7; 7 positions match TRBD2. CDR1 and CDR2 (germline): MNHNS, SASEGT. Trimming at V came to 4 bases and at J to 1 base, leaving 13 bases not matched to a gene. This CDR3 comprises 17 residues. The CDR3 DNA follows: TGTGCCAGCAGTGGGGGGGGAGCGGGGATAAATTCCTACGAGCAGTACTTC. It translates to CASSGGGAGINSYEQYF.

This clone came up a few times. This chain uses TRBV25-1 with TRBJ2-6; 8 nucleotides match TRBD1. V lost 10 bases and J lost 4; bases outside the gene matches: 6. This CDR3 is built from 14 residues. Germline V lookup: CDR1 MGHDK, CDR2 SYGVNS. This CDR3 reads CATQGARGANVLTF. CDR3 coding DNA: TGTGCCACCCAGGGGGCGCGAGGGGCCAACGTCCTGACTTTC. Supplemented by reference TRBV25-1 and TRBJ2-6, the full variable domain reads EADIYQTPRYLVIGTGKKITLECSQTMGHDKMYWYQQDPGMELHLIHYSYGVNSTEKGDLSSESTVSRIRTEHFPLTLESARPSHTSQYLCATQGARGANVLTFGAGSRLTVL.

This clone is labeled medium-sized (0.01 to 0.1%). V gene TRBV7-9 combines with J gene TRBJ1-1, with TRBD1 as a possible D gene (5 bases). Germline V lookup: CDR1 SEHNR, CDR2 FQNEAQ (reference sequence). V was clipped by 1 base and J by 3 bases, with 9 bases between them. The CDR3 is made up of 14 amino acids. The CDR3 bases are TGTGCCAGCAGCTTAGTGGGGGGGTACACTGAAGCTTTCTTT. Translated, it gives CASSLVGGYTEAFF.

The sample holds a few counts of this clone. The CDR3 nucleotides read TGTGCCAGCACTACGGGGGGGGGAAGGGGCACAGATACGCAGTATTTT. Translated: CASTTGGGRGTDTQYF. The rearrangement uses TRBV2 and TRBJ2-3; 8 nucleotides match TRBD2. Germline trimming cut 7 bases from V and 1 base from J; bases unmatched to any gene: 10. Germline CDR1 and CDR2: SNHLY and FYNNEI. This CDR3 contains 16 residues.

The table lists this clone with a few counts. V and J are TRBV5-5 and TRBJ2-3; D unresolved. V was trimmed by 4 bases and J by 0 bases, leaving 9 bases between them. Germline CDR1 reads SGHKS; CDR2 reads YYEKEE (reference sequence). The CDR3 covers 14 residues. The CDR3 DNA reads TGTGCCAGCAGCGTACTTGATAGCACAGATACGCAGTATTTT. It yields the protein CASSVLDSTDTQYF.

This chain connects TRBV6-6 to TRBJ1-2; D might be TRBD1 (6 bases). Germline V gene data show CDR1 as MNHNY and CDR2 as SVGAGI (reference sequence). V lost 5 bases and J 2 bases, leaving 6 bases between the germline ends. The CDR3 sequence is 12 residues long. The CDR3 here is CASSQGNYGYTF. CDR3 in DNA: TGTGCCAGCAGTCAGGGGAACTATGGCTACACCTTC.

This clone was observed a handful of times. The J gene is TRBJ1-2, the V gene TRBV19; TRBD1 aligns across 9 bases. The germline V gene encodes CDR1 LNHDA and CDR2 SQIVND (reference sequence). J gave up 5 bases and V 7 bases, and 5 bases lay outside the gene matches. The CDR3 extends over 13 amino acids. In DNA form, the CDR3 reads TGTGCCAGTACCCCTGGACAGGGGTATGGCTACACCTTC. This translates into CASTPGQGYGYTF.

By share of the sample, this clone is large. This chain links TRBV7-9 with TRBJ2-7, with TRBD2 identical over 7 bases. The CDR3 totals 16 residues. Germline loops: CDR1 SEHNR, CDR2 FQNEAQ (reference sequence). V dropped 5 bases and J dropped 0; count of bases not matched to a gene: 10. The CDR3 nucleotides read TGTGCCAGCAGCCGCGATAAAGCGGGGAGCTCCTACGAGCAGTACTTC. It specifies CASSRDKAGSSYEQYF. The complete variable domain, with remaining parts taken from reference TRBV7-9 and TRBJ2-7, reads DTGVSQNPRHKITKRGQNVTFRCDPISEHNRLYWYRQTLGQGPEFLTYFQNEAQLEKSRLLSDRFSAERPKGSFSTLEIQRTEQGDSAMYLCASSRDKAGSSYEQYFGPGTRLTVT.